This T cell receptor (beta chain) was sequenced during a study of CD4 T cells in relation to SARS-CoV-2 and coronaviruses (dated by TCRdb to 2020 to 2022). Study-wide context: The ViraFEST assay cultured PBMCs with antigen for nine to eleven days, then sequenced TCR beta CDR3s to find antigen-specific clonal expansions. The negative reference condition was either a culture with an HIV-1 Nef peptide pool or a culture with no peptide. The Adaptive Biotechnologies TCR-sequencing kit was used to sequence samples from a few pre-COVID donors and the naive versus memory experiments, while other data came from Illumina-based sequencing. Shared crossreactive spike epitopes were mapped to their HLA restriction using patient-derived lymphoblastoid cell lines. Memory CD4+ T cell crossreactivity between SARS-CoV-2 and common cold coronavirus spike proteins was assessed at the TCR clonotype level in the study. For other donors in the study, expansion assays were sequenced with a different, Illumina-based TCR-beta assay. Study-level results and caveats: The study was limited by small numbers of patients and tested TCRs. Crossreactive clones showed significantly weaker SARS-CoV-2-driven expansion than monoreactive clones, consistent with antigenic imprinting. Crossreactivity analysis centred on spike protein, so crossreactivity against other viral proteins was not assessed. Memory CD4+ clonotypes crossrecognizing SARS-CoV-2 and at least one common cold coronavirus spike were found in approximately 65% of donors. Because no donor provided both pre-pandemic and post-infection samples, tracing the source of pre-existing responses was limited.

Libraries came from the immunoSEQ multiplex PCR assay. The paper's data handling went like this. During preprocessing, nonproductive sequences were removed, along with CDR3s that did not begin with C, did not end with F or W, or were shorter than 7 amino acids. The MANAFEST web app identified antigen-specific clonotypes based on expansion compared with the reference and other culture wells. A clone was considered positive if significant expansion relative to the reference culture was observed in 2 of 3 replicate wells at an FDR below 0.05. For a clone to be considered positive, significant expansion relative to all other tandem wells and an odds ratio above 5 were also required. CDR3 homology was measured as pairwise Levenshtein distance, computed with the stringdist R package after trimming three terminal residues from each end. TCRdb carries this immuneACCESS record with in-frame sequences only. Its versions omit some clonotypes, under half of them owing to an unresolved V gene in the studies checked, with the rest unexplained. D and trimming come from the DNA, and the V and J calls and clone size come from that table. The sample table shows about 22,000 clones, and less than 70% are seen once. Roughly 9.6% of the sample is taken by the ten largest.

CD4+ T cells from unexposed donors were collected before the COVID-19 pandemic (2011-2018). After around 10 days of culture, CD4+ T cells were isolated with the EasySep CD4+ T cell isolation kit. As cell number allowed, CD4+ T cells from unexposed donors were tested for reactivity to SARS-CoV-2 S and N and to four common cold coronavirus spike pools. Each well held 1.5 million to 2.5 million PBMCs cultured in IMDM containing around 5% human AB serum and approximately 9.3 IU/ml IL-2. Half of the culture medium was replaced with fresh IL-2-containing medium on days 3 and 7. Triplicate replicate wells were generally used for each peptide culture condition. Leukapheresis product for the unexposed donors was bought commercially. Ficoll-Paque PLUS gradient centrifugation was used to isolate PBMCs from either whole blood or leukapheresis product. PBMCs were either used fresh in the expansion assay or cryopreserved at -140 degrees C. The QIAamp Micro DNA Kit was used to extract genomic DNA from the CD4+ T cells.

As regards this clone: Its antigen target is currently unknown. No much larger clone exists at a distance of one base, and base qualities are not known.

Based on the germline V gene (reference sequence), the CDR1 and CDR2 sequences are LNHDA and SQIVND. V is pared back by 9 bases and J by 9 bases, with 24 bases lying between the germline termini. Inclusive of the bounding cysteine and phenylalanine, the CDR3 is 14 residues long. CDR3 DNA is the only sequence kept; it has 42 bases, read in frame from the first base. The TCR sequence derives from a human donor in good health. Here the chain combines TRBV19 and TRBJ2-7; TRBD1 is possibly the D segment (8 matching bases). Material: CD4+ T cells from PBMCs, cultured in vitro. The CDR3 reads as follows: CASSPQGGGGGQYF. The nucleotide sequence is TGTGCCAGCTCCCCACAGGGGGGGGGCGGCGGGCAGTACTTC.